The sequence of this T cell receptor (beta chain) was determined in a study of cytomegalovirus exposure and HLA in healthy donors. General observations from the study: Subsequent analysis of the 120 or so validation repertoires found a tendency for first-cohort TCR clusters to co-occur. The classifier was said to identify cytomegalovirus status with high specificity and sensitivity.

Sequenced by immunoSEQ multiplex PCR; TCRdb stores in-frame clones only, minus some. Here the sample spans 55,000 to 70,000 clones, roughly 90% being singletons. As concerns this clone: What it binds is not known.

The sequenced sample was PBMCs. The receptor was isolated from a woman under 30 in good health and CMV-seronegative.

CDR3 nucleotides: TGTGCCAGCAGTGTCCGGGCAGGGGTTCTGAACACTGAAGCTTTCTTT. It encodes CASSVRAGVLNTEAFF. The chain recombines TRBV2 with TRBJ1-1, with TRBD1 as a possible D gene (6 bases). V lost 4 bases and J 0 bases, leaving 15 bases between the germline ends. This CDR3 is 16 amino acids long. CDR1 is SNHLY, CDR2 FYNNEI, per germline.